One and the same sample provided the 32 T cell receptor beta chains below, sequenced in a study of blood T cell repertoires in COVID-19. The method was immunoSEQ multiplex PCR; TCRdb's version includes in-frame clones alone and lacks a portion of them. The table includes about 300,000 clones, roughly nine tenths detected once. Material: peripheral blood. These receptors came from a woman younger than 45 with COVID-19, enrolled during active disease.

This CDR3 is CASSLQAGEDTQYF. CDR3 nucleotides: TGCGCCAGCAGCTTGCAGGCGGGGGAAGATACGCAGTATTTT. This chain uses TRBV5-1 with TRBJ2-3; 7 bases map to TRBD2. Germline values: CDR1 SGHRS, CDR2 YFSETQ. V was clipped by 1 base and J by 5 bases; unmatched bases: 4. CDR3 length equals 14 residues.

The chain links TRBV6-5 to TRBJ1-4, with D perhaps TRBD1 (6 bases). The CDR3 consists of 12 residues. The V gene's germline CDR1 is MNHEY and CDR2 SVGAGI. V lost 11 bases and J 7 bases, leaving 14 bases between the germline ends. In nucleotides, the CDR3 is TGTGCCGCCGGCAGGGACATTGAAAAACTGTTTTTT. Amino acid sequence: CAAGRDIEKLFF.

This clone was picked up one time. The gene calls are TRBV3-1 (or the pseudogene TRBV3-2) and TRBJ2-5; 14 nucleotides agree with TRBD2. The CDR3 covers 17 residues. V shed 1 base and J 5 bases; nucleotides not matched to a gene: 6. CDR1 and CDR2 (germline): LGHDT, YNNKEL (reference sequence). CDR3: CASSQGMTSGRGETQYF. CDR3 DNA: TGTGCCAGCAGCCAAGGCATGACTAGCGGGAGGGGGGAGACCCAGTACTTC.

V is TRBV10-2 and J is TRBJ2-7; TRBD1 might be the D (6 bases). Trimming left V 1 base short and J 7 bases short, with 14 bases between. Germline V gene lookup returns CDR1 WSHSY and CDR2 SAAADI. The CDR3 sequence is 14 residues long. CDR3 bases: TGCGCCAGCAGTGAGTTCCAGACAGGCGTTGAGCAGTACTTC. This encodes CASSEFQTGVEQYF.

This chain uses TRBV15 with TRBJ2-4; TRBD1 agrees at 7 bases. Trimming removed 8 bases from V and 8 bases from J; junction bases left unmatched: 12. The CDR3 loop spans 14 amino acids. Germline values: CDR1 LNHNV, CDR2 YYDKDF (reference sequence). In DNA form, the CDR3 reads TGTGCCACCGTTAAATTTACAGGGGCGGACATTCAGTACTTC. This gives the protein CATVKFTGADIQYF.

This clone has more than one count but fewer than ten. The gene calls are TRBV11-1 and TRBJ2-2, with TRBD1 as a possible D gene (5 bases). Trimming removed 5 bases at V and 2 bases at J, with 12 bases between. The CDR3 has 15 residues. Germline V gives CDR1 SGHAT, CDR2 FQDESV (reference sequence). CDR3 sequence: CASSPTGVNTGELFF. In nucleotides, the CDR3 is TGTGCCAGCAGCCCCACAGGAGTAAACACCGGGGAGCTGTTTTTT.

The rearrangement uses TRBV19 and TRBJ1-5, with TRBD1 matching 10 bases. The V segment lost 8 bases and the J segment 6 bases; nucleotides outside the gene matches: 1. Germline loops: CDR1 LNHDA, CDR2 SQIVND (reference sequence). This CDR3 region has 12 residues. CDR3 nucleotides: TGTGCCAGTGGGGACAGGGGTCAGCCCCAGCATTTT. Protein sequence: CASGDRGQPQHF.

This sequence joins TRBV12-3 or TRBV12-4 and TRBJ2-1; D is undetermined. The CDR3 consists of 12 residues. V lost 5 bases to trimming and J lost 9 bases, with 11 bases between them. CDR3 in amino acids: CASSPWAAEQFF. The CDR3 bases are TGTGCCAGCAGTCCCTGGGCTGCTGAGCAGTTCTTC.

J is TRBJ1-3 and V is TRBV28; D might be TRBD1 (6 bases). This CDR3 is 14 amino acids long. Per the germline V gene, CDR1 is MDHEN and CDR2 is SYDVKM. V was clipped by 6 bases and J by 8 bases, with 17 bases between them. In DNA form, the CDR3 reads TGTGCCAGCAGGAACGGTGACAGGAGCCACACCATATATTTT. Protein sequence: CASRNGDRSHTIYF. Combining the CDR3 with reference TRBV28 and TRBJ1-3 gives the whole variable domain DVKVTQSSRYLVKRTGEKVFLECVQDMDHENMFWYRQDPGLGLRLIYFSYDVKMKEKGDIPEGYSVSREKKERFSLILESASTNQTSMYLCASRNGDRSHTIYFGEGSWLTVV.

The chain has TRBV1 and TRBJ2-1; the listed D gene, TRBD2, was not tested against the DNA. TRBV1 is marked as a pseudogene. CDR3 length equals 17 residues. This chain's CDR3 is CTSSQVRTSGRSDEQFF. Written as DNA, the CDR3 is TGCACCAGCAGCCAAGTACGAACTAGCGGGAGGTCCGATGAGCAGTTCTTC.

The V gene is TRBV29-1, the J gene TRBJ2-2; the D gene is possibly TRBD1 (5 bases). This CDR3 has 13 residues. CDR1 SQVTM and CDR2 ANQGSEA come from the germline V gene. Trimming removed 7 bases from V and 0 bases from J, with 9 bases in between. DNA of the CDR3: TGCAGCGGCGGACAATCGAACACCGGGGAGCTGTTTTTT. Translating gives CSGGQSNTGELFF.

The chain combines TRBV5-1 with TRBJ1-2, with D possibly being TRBD1 (6 bases). This CDR3 spans 13 amino acids. Germline CDR1 is SGHRS and CDR2 is YFSETQ. V gave up 4 bases and J gave up 4 bases, with 11 bases separating them. CDR3 coding DNA: TGCGCCAGCAGCCAGGACAGAGCCTATGGCTACACCTTC. This codes for CASSQDRAYGYTF.

The genes are TRBV9 and TRBJ1-2, with 8 bases fitting TRBD1. Per germline, CDR1 SGDLS and CDR2 YYNGEE. Trimming took 0 bases from V and 2 from J; bases not matched to a gene: 9. This CDR3 spans 17 amino acids. The CDR3 is CASSVATGTGQNYGYTF. DNA of the CDR3: TGTGCCAGCAGCGTAGCTACAGGGACAGGACAGAACTATGGCTACACCTTC.

The V gene is TRBV7-9, the J gene TRBJ1-1; D possibly corresponds to TRBD1 (5 bases). The CDR3 is 14 residues long. The germline gives CDR1 SEHNR, CDR2 FQNEAQ (reference sequence). V lost 1 base, J lost 5 bases, and 11 bases lay in between. The CDR3 sequence is CASSLVMGGTEAFF. For the CDR3, the DNA is TGTGCCAGCAGCTTAGTGATGGGGGGTACTGAAGCTTTCTTT.

V usage is TRBV5-1 and J usage is TRBJ1-5; TRBD1 matches at 9 bases. With 1 base clipped from V and 11 bases from J, the junction kept 10 bases outside the gene matches. The CDR3 is 15 residues long. Germline values: CDR1 SGHRS, CDR2 YFSETQ. CDR3 sequence reads: CASSLTGGESATQHF. DNA for the CDR3: TGCGCCAGCAGCTTGACAGGGGGCGAGTCGGCTACCCAGCATTTT.

This chain joins TRBV6-5 and TRBJ1-2; 7 bases match TRBD1. CDR3 length: 16 residues. V dropped 4 bases and J dropped 4; count of bases not matched to a gene: 12. Per germline, CDR1 MNHEY and CDR2 SVGAGI. The CDR3 DNA is TGTGCCAGCAGTTCCCTACACCGACAGGGCGGCTATGGCTACACCTTC. It yields the protein CASSSLHRQGGYGYTF.

CDR3 loop: CASSPGLAGGWYEQYF. Written as DNA, the CDR3 is TGTGCCAGCAGCCCGGGACTAGCGGGAGGTTGGTACGAGCAGTACTTC. V and J are TRBV3-1 (or the pseudogene TRBV3-2) and TRBJ2-7; 15 bases align to TRBD2. This CDR3 region has 16 residues. V dropped 4 bases and J dropped 4; count of bases not matched to a gene: 5. CDR1 is LGHDT and CDR2 is YNNKEL in the germline V gene (reference sequence).

This clone has just one count. The rearrangement links TRBV3-1 (or the pseudogene TRBV3-2) to TRBJ1-2, with D maybe TRBD1 (6 bases). V lost 0 bases, J lost 9 bases, and 17 bases lay in between. Germline loops: CDR1 LGHDT, CDR2 YNNKEL (reference sequence). The CDR3 is made up of 15 amino acids. Here the CDR3 reads CASSQDPTGDRRYTF. The CDR3 nucleotides are TGTGCCAGCAGCCAAGATCCGACAGGTGATCGGCGCTACACCTTC.

The chain joins TRBV28 to TRBJ1-4, with a possible D match to TRBD1 (5 bases). Looked up from germline, CDR1 is MDHEN and CDR2 is SYDVKM. The CDR3 is made up of 15 amino acids. The V and J ends lost 4 bases and 4 bases respectively, with 13 bases between them. In DNA, the CDR3 is TGTGCCAGCAGTTCTCTTCAGGGCTTTAATGAAAAACTGTTTTTT. Protein: CASSSLQGFNEKLFF. Looking up the rest from reference TRBV28 and TRBJ1-4 gives the full variable domain: DVKVTQSSRYLVKRTGEKVFLECVQDMDHENMFWYRQDPGLGLRLIYFSYDVKMKEKGDIPEGYSVSREKKERFSLILESASTNQTSMYLCASSSLQGFNEKLFFGSGTQLSVL.

The chain uses TRBV4-1 and TRBJ1-1, with TRBD1 matching 10 bases. V was clipped by 4 bases and J by 1 base; unmatched bases: 0. Germline CDR1 reads MGHRA; CDR2 reads YSYEKL. The CDR3 totals 14 residues. This CDR3 is CASSRDRGNTEAFF. For the CDR3, the DNA is TGCGCCAGCAGCCGGGACAGGGGGAACACTGAAGCTTTCTTT.

The genes are TRBV7-2 and TRBJ1-1; D unclear. Germline CDR1 and CDR2: SGHTA and FQGNSA. V lost 3 bases, J lost 3 bases, and 8 bases lay in between. CDR3 size: 13 residues. In nucleotides, the CDR3 is TGTGCCAGCAGCTTTGCGGATTACACTGAAGCTTTCTTT. Residues: CASSFADYTEAFF.

The chain couples TRBV10-1 to TRBJ2-7, with a possible D match to TRBD2 (5 bases). Germline assignment: CDR1 WNHNN and CDR2 SYGVQD (reference sequence). The V end was cut by 5 bases, the J end by 1 base, with 15 bases between. This CDR3 region has 15 residues. The CDR3 sequence is CASSLEIGESYEQYF. The CDR3 DNA follows: TGCGCCAGCAGTCTCGAGATTGGGGAGTCCTACGAGCAGTACTTC.

This sequence joins TRBV5-6 and TRBJ1-1, with D maybe TRBD1 (6 bases). V shed 7 bases and J shed 3 bases, with 16 bases lying between them. The germline V gene has CDR1 SGHDT and CDR2 YYEEEE. The CDR3 is 14 amino acids. This CDR3 reads CASLVGTLHTEAFF. In DNA, the CDR3 is TGTGCCAGCTTAGTCGGGACACTACACACTGAAGCTTTCTTT. The entire variable domain, with the rest obtained from reference TRBV5-6 and TRBJ1-1, is as follows: DAGVTQSPTHLIKTRGQQVTLRCSPKSGHDTVSWYQQALGQGPQFIFQYYEEEERQRGNFPDRFSGHQFPNYSSELNVNALLLGDSALYLCASLVGTLHTEAFFGQGTRLTVV.

The genes are TRBV10-3 and TRBJ2-1, with D perhaps TRBD1 (6 bases). V dropped 0 bases and J dropped 7 bases, with 16 bases sitting between them. The CDR3 totals 16 residues. Germline CDR1 is ENHRY and CDR2 is SYGVKD. CDR3 region: CAISESPDSSNNEQFF. Written as DNA, the CDR3 is TGTGCCATCAGTGAGTCCCCGGACAGCTCCAATAATGAGCAGTTCTTC.

This clone was counted a single time. The chain has TRBV11-2 and TRBJ2-7; 7 nucleotides align to TRBD1. Per germline, CDR1 SGHAT and CDR2 FQNNGV. The V gene end was trimmed by 4 bases and the J gene end by 0 bases; junction bases not matched to a gene: 9. CDR3 length: 16 residues. The CDR3 DNA follows: TGTGCCAGCAGCTCCACCTCCGGGACAGTCTCCTACGAGCAGTACTTC. Translated, it gives CASSSTSGTVSYEQYF.

The chain recombines TRBV6-5 with TRBJ2-7; TRBD2 is a possible D gene (5 bases). CDR3 length: 15 amino acids. V lost 6 bases, J lost 3 bases, and 18 bases lay in between. Germline V gene sequence: CDR1 MNHEY, CDR2 SVGAGI. The CDR3 protein is CASRQAPGTNYEQYF. Written as DNA, the CDR3 is TGTGCCAGCAGGCAAGCCCCGGGAACAAACTACGAGCAGTACTTC.

Turning to this clone: Other DNA sequences in this specimen translate into the identical CDR3. The chain carries TRBV5-4 and TRBJ2-7, with TRBD1 identical over 8 bases. In germline, CDR1 is SGHNT, CDR2 YYREEE (reference sequence). This CDR3 comprises 14 residues. The trim removed 4 bases at V and 2 bases at J, leaving 5 bases unmatched. Here the CDR3 DNA reads TGTGCCAGCAGCCTCGACAGGGGACCCTACGAGCAGTACTTC. It specifies CASSLDRGPYEQYF.

Regarding this clone: This CDR3 is also generated by other DNA sequences in the sample. CDR3 residues: CASSLAGNTEAFF. The CDR3 DNA follows: TGCGCCAGCAGCTTGGCGGGGAACACTGAAGCTTTCTTT. The genes are TRBV5-1 and TRBJ1-1; D is ambiguous. V lost 0 bases, J lost 1 base, and 4 bases lay in between. The germline V gene has CDR1 SGHRS and CDR2 YFSETQ. The CDR3 runs 13 residues.

The gene calls are TRBV2 and TRBJ1-6; 7 nucleotides line up with TRBD1. Looked up from germline, CDR1 is SNHLY and CDR2 is FYNNEI. J was trimmed by 7 bases and V by 10 bases; bases with no gene match: 7. The CDR3 extends over 13 amino acids. In nucleotides, the CDR3 is TGTGCCACGGACAGGTCGGGGAATTCACCCCTCCACTTT. Translation gives CATDRSGNSPLHF.

This rearrangement joins TRBV6-5 to TRBJ2-5, with TRBD2 as a possible D gene (5 bases). The CDR3 is made up of 15 amino acids. V shed 5 bases and J shed 3 bases, with 16 bases lying between them. In germline, CDR1 is MNHEY, CDR2 SVGAGI. CDR3 residues: CASSTPRAGKETQYF. The CDR3 DNA follows: TGTGCCAGCAGTACCCCGAGGGCAGGAAAAGAGACCCAGTACTTC.

The V gene is TRBV10-3, the J gene TRBJ2-7, with D maybe TRBD1 (5 bases). Trimming took off 7 bases at V and 3 bases at J, with 10 bases between the two ends. Germline CDR1 is ENHRY and CDR2 is SYGVKD. The CDR3 consists of 12 residues. The DNA for the CDR3 is TGTGCCATCAAAGACAGAGACTACGAGCAGTACTTC. It translates to CAIKDRDYEQYF.

This clone was seen once. J is TRBJ1-1 and V is TRBV18, with D unresolved. The CDR3 runs 12 residues. V lost 3 bases and J 1 base, leaving 3 bases between the germline ends. Germline V lookup: CDR1 KGHSH, CDR2 LQKENI. For the CDR3, the DNA is TGTGCCAGCTCACCCCGGAACACTGAAGCTTTCTTT. Protein sequence: CASSPRNTEAFF.